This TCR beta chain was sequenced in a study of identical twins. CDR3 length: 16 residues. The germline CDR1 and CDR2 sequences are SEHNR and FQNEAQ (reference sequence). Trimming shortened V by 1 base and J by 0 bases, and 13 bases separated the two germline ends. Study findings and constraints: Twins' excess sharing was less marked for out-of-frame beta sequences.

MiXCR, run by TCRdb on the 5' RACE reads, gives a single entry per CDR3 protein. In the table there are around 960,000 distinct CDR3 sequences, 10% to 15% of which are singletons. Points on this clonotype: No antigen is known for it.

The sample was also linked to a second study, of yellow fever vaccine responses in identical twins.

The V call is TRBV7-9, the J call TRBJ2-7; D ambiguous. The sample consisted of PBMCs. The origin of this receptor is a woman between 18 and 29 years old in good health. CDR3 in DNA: TGTGCCAGCAGCTTAGAAGGCAGGTCGAGCTCCTACGAGCAGTACTTC. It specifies CASSLEGRSSSYEQYF.